The sequence of this TCR beta chain was determined in a study of Graves' ophthalmopathy and Graves' hyperthyroidism (dated by TCRdb to between 2017 and 2018). Describing the broader study: Peripheral blood was collected before any treatment was given, at the time of initial diagnosis. Following sample collection, hyperthyroidism patients were given methimazole at a starting dose of 30 mg daily, and ophthalmopathy patients were given high-dose intravenous methylprednisolone. In total, approximately 140 blood samples were TCR-sequenced: around 42 ophthalmopathy, under 85 hyperthyroidism and some 17 hyperthyroidism-to-ophthalmopathy patients. In more than five hyperthyroidism patients, the T-cell repertoires found in thyroid tissue were compared with those found in blood. The study used signatures of the TCR beta repertoire to tell Graves' ophthalmopathy apart from Graves' hyperthyroidism and to predict which patients would progress to ophthalmopathy. An independent validation cohort comprised 18 to 20 hyperthyroidism patients and 17 patients who later progressed from hyperthyroidism to ophthalmopathy. To explore V-J signatures distinguishing ophthalmopathy from hyperthyroidism, a discovery set of 100 patients (43 ophthalmopathy, roughly 60 stable hyperthyroidism) was enrolled.

A note on this clonotype: No antigen is known for it. Base-call qualities are not available, and no considerably larger clone is one nucleotide away.

The CDR3 runs 17 amino acids, cysteine and phenylalanine included. Kept here is only the CDR3 DNA, which spans 51 bases and is read in frame from base 1. Reading the germline V gene (reference sequence) gives CDR1 SGHNT and CDR2 YYREEE. V and J lose 4 bases and 2 bases, and a span of 16 bases separates them. For repertoire sequencing, TCR beta CDR3 regions were amplified from RNA transcripts. The first round of RT-PCR was done with HTBI primers and the Qiagen OneStep RT-PCR kit, and was followed by a second round of multiplex PCR, then size selection and purification. Libraries were sequenced paired-end with 100 bp reads on an Illumina HiSeq2000. In the source study's methods: SOAPnuke was used to process the reads, removing any read that contained adapters or uncalled bases, had a mean Phred below 15, or lacked an exact match to the constant primer or identifier. COPE v1.2.5 was used to merge the high-quality paired reads. Each unique nucleotide sequence was defined as a clonotype, and clonotypes were aligned to IMGT TRB V, D and J references with MiTCR v1.1. Only V-J combinations with frequency above 0.0001 were analysed, covering over 98% of repertoires. A TCR clonal expansion and chaos score per V-J combination was defined as the ratio of F50 clonal expansion to chaos observed in the TCRdist matrix. Welch's t-statistics and random forest were used to reduce the features to about a dozen V-J combinations, which were then used as input to a naive Bayes classifier. Thyroid-blood repertoire similarity was quantified with the Morisita-Horn index. TCRdb itself trimmed the public reads at Q25 with fastp, ran MiXCR and retained productive beta chains. Here each entry gathers all rows of one CDR3 protein and keeps the most common genes and DNA. TCRdb's processing, not the study's, gives the V and J calls here. This sample has about 740,000 distinct CDR3 sequences in its table, and roughly 41% of those were observed once. In total, the top ten clones hold about 40% of the sample.

Ophthalmopathy patients had moderately to severely active disease, Clinical Activity Score of at least 3, NOSPECS grade of at least 4, and disease duration under 3 months. Anyone with other autoimmune diseases, uncontrolled infections, pregnancy or lactation was excluded from the study. Diagnosis relied on clinical symptoms, serum thyroxine, TRAb, thyroid ultrasound and orbital computed tomography. Using Ficoll-Paque density gradient centrifugation, PBMCs were isolated from roughly 9.2 ml of fresh peripheral blood. Total RNA was extracted using Trizol reagent, and RNA quality was checked on an Agilent 2100 Bioanalyzer. Results and caveats for the whole study, not just this receptor: Ophthalmopathy was separated from stable hyperthyroidism by the 13-signature model with roughly 88% sensitivity and 81% to 84% specificity in cross-validation and with 80%/75% in the test set. Sample size was not predetermined statistically, and investigators were not blinded to group allocation. In validation, the model predicted ophthalmopathy progression with 70.59% sensitivity and 72.22% specificity; about a dozen predicted patients were CT-confirmed with GO in a median of approximately 6.5 months. Among expanded thyroid clonotypes with frequency above 0.001, most also showed up in blood, which suggests that blood repertoires may reflect the thyroid immune response.

The sample taken for sequencing was peripheral blood. Recombination joined TRBV5-4 with TRBJ2-6, with the D call perhaps TRBD1 or TRBD2, each one matching 5 bases. This clonotype was sampled from an adult man with Graves' ophthalmopathy. For the CDR3, the sequence is CASSPGPEAAGANVLTF. The DNA sequence is as follows: TGTGCCAGCAGCCCGGGACCGGAGGCGGCTGGGGCCAACGTCCTGACTTTC.